Each of the 25 T cell receptor beta chains below was sequenced from the same sample in a study of blood T cell repertoires in COVID-19. Produced via immunoSEQ multiplex PCR; TCRdb's table is partial and in-frame only. This repertoire shows 300,000 to 500,000 clones, nearly 90% found once; its top ten account for about 2.1%. The sequenced sample was PBMCs or T cells enriched from blood (not recorded which). The receptors come from a woman aged 40 to 49 with acute COVID-19.

V and J are TRBV14 and TRBJ1-3; no clear D gene. The germline gives CDR1 SGHDN, CDR2 FVKESK. This CDR3 has 15 amino acids. The V gene lost 0 bases and the J gene lost 3 bases, with 9 bases spanning the gap. The DNA of the CDR3 is TGTGCCAGCAGCCAAGATCTGGGCTTTGGAAACACCATATATTTT. It codes for CASSQDLGFGNTIYF. The full variable domain, with the rest looked up from reference TRBV14 and TRBJ1-3, is EAGVTQFPSHSVIEKGQTVTLRCDPISGHDNLYWYRRVMGKEIKFLLHFVKESKQDESGMPNNRFLAERTGGTYSTLKVQPAELEDSGVYFCASSQDLGFGNTIYFGEGSWLTVV.

The chain has TRBV13 and TRBJ2-5; D is ambiguous. The CDR3 covers 12 residues. Trimming took off 5 bases at V and 4 bases at J, with 8 bases between the two ends. Germline V gene data show CDR1 as PRHDT and CDR2 as FYEKMQ (reference sequence). The CDR3 sequence: CASSPPRETQYF. In DNA, the CDR3 is TGTGCCAGCAGCCCCCCCCGAGAGACCCAGTACTTC.

The chain has TRBV19 and TRBJ1-5, with 8 bases lining up with TRBD1. The V gene end was trimmed by 5 bases and the J gene end by 3 bases; junction bases not matched to a gene: 6. The CDR3 runs to 15 residues. Per germline, CDR1 LNHDA and CDR2 SQIVND (reference sequence). CDR3 sequence (DNA): TGTGCCAGTAGTCCCGACAGGGGCTTCAATCAGCCCCAGCATTTT. Translating gives CASSPDRGFNQPQHF.

The chain joins TRBV21-1 to TRBJ1-2; TRBD1 is the table's D call, not checked against the DNA. TRBV21-1 is a pseudogene locus. CDR3 length: 15 amino acids. The CDR3 DNA sequence: TGTGCCAGCAGCTTACTTTCGACAGTACCCTATGGCTACACCTTC. Translating gives CASSLLSTVPYGYTF.

The chain joins TRBV23-1 to TRBJ1-3; 10 positions agree with TRBD1. TRBV23-1 falls under the ORF class, with uncertain function. Germline trimming cut 10 bases from V and 2 bases from J; bases unmatched to any gene: 14. The CDR3 spans 17 residues. The CDR3 DNA sequence: TGCGCCACCGGGGACAGGGGTTTTAAATTGCCTGGAAACACCATATATTTT. Its translation is CATGDRGFKLPGNTIYF.

The chain joins TRBV2 to TRBJ2-3; 7 nucleotides agree with TRBD1. The CDR3 runs 15 residues. Germline CDR1 SNHLY, CDR2 FYNNEI. J gave up 4 bases and V 2 bases, and 6 bases lay outside the gene matches. CDR3 DNA sequence: TGTGCCAGCAGTGAACCTGACAGGGAAGCAGATACGCAGTATTTT. It translates to CASSEPDREADTQYF.

This clone was counted between two and nine times. The chain carries TRBV19 and TRBJ1-1; D might be TRBD1 (5 bases). The CDR3 spans 15 residues. Germline V gives CDR1 LNHDA, CDR2 SQIVND (reference sequence). Trimming took off 6 bases at V and 0 bases at J, with 14 bases between the two ends. DNA of the CDR3: TGTGCCAGTAGGGGGCCCGATGGAATGAACACTGAAGCTTTCTTT. As protein: CASRGPDGMNTEAFF.

The chain employs TRBV29-1 and TRBJ2-4; possibly TRBD1 for D (6 bases). V dropped 5 bases and J dropped 1 base, with 12 bases sitting between them. The CDR3 extends over 14 amino acids. Germline V gives CDR1 SQVTM, CDR2 ANQGSEA. DNA for the CDR3: TGCAGCGTTATAGACAGGTCTGCCAAAAACATTCAGTACTTC. It codes for CSVIDRSAKNIQYF. Full variable domain (outside the CDR3, taken from reference TRBV29-1 and TRBJ2-4): SAVISQKPSRDICQRGTSLTIQCQVDSQVTMMFWYRQQPGQSLTLIATANQGSEATYESGFVIDKFPISRPNLTFSTLTVSNMSPEDSSIYLCSVIDRSAKNIQYFGAGTRLSVL.

V and J are TRBV7-2 and TRBJ2-1; 8 bases are a match to TRBD1. Trimming removed 5 bases from V and 1 base from J; junction bases left unmatched: 7. Germline assignment: CDR1 SGHTA and CDR2 FQGNSA. This CDR3 contains 16 residues. CDR3 DNA sequence: TGTGCCAGCAGCGCAAACAGGGGGGCATCCTACAATGAGCAGTTCTTC. This codes for CASSANRGASYNEQFF.

The rearrangement joins TRBV10-2 to TRBJ1-5, with D possibly TRBD1 on 6 matching bases. The germline CDR1 and CDR2 sequences are WSHSY and SAAADI. With 7 bases removed from V and 1 base from J, the gap between germline ends came to 8 bases. The CDR3 length is 13 residues. As DNA, the CDR3 is TGCGCCAGCACAACAGGGAGCAATCAGCCCCAGCATTTT. Protein product: CASTTGSNQPQHF.

The chain combines TRBV5-1 with TRBJ2-7; possible D gene TRBD2, 7 bases. This CDR3 has 15 residues. From germline, CDR1 is SGHRS and CDR2 YFSETQ. The V end was cut by 0 bases, the J end by 4 bases, with 14 bases between. CDR3 coding DNA: TGCGCCAGCAGCTTGGAGGGGGGGCTCGGGTACGAGCAGTACTTC. Its protein is CASSLEGGLGYEQYF.

This clone was seen only a few times. The chain is built from TRBV29-1 and TRBJ1-1; D remains ambiguous. Trimming shortened V by 5 bases and J by 2 bases, and 9 bases separated the two germline ends. This CDR3 is built from 12 residues. CDR1 and CDR2 (germline): SQVTM, ANQGSEA. CDR3: CSVRDYNTEAFF. The DNA of the CDR3 is TGCAGCGTTCGGGATTATAACACTGAAGCTTTCTTT.

Written as DNA, the CDR3 is TGTGCCTGGAGTTTGCAGGGGGGAGGCTACACCTTC. Its protein product is CAWSLQGGGYTF. The chain employs TRBV30 and TRBJ1-2; 7 bases are a match to TRBD1. The germline CDR1 and CDR2 sequences are GTSNPN and SVGIG (reference sequence). The CDR3 extends over 12 amino acids. V was pared by 2 bases and J by 8 bases, with 5 bases of the junction left unmatched.

The chain combines TRBV7-9 with TRBJ2-5; 8 bases map to TRBD1. Germline assignment: CDR1 SEHNR and CDR2 FQNEAQ (reference sequence). The CDR3 is 16 amino acids. V lost 5 bases and J lost 3; bases outside the gene matches: 11. The CDR3 loop is CASSRRFPGGKETQYF. CDR3 coding DNA: TGTGCCAGCAGCCGCCGGTTTCCAGGGGGCAAAGAGACCCAGTACTTC.

This clone has just one count. V is TRBV21-1 and J is TRBJ2-7; TRBD1 is the table's D call and was not checked against the DNA. TRBV21-1 is listed as a pseudogene. The CDR3 contains 14 residues. The CDR3 here is CASEGPDRLDEQYF. The CDR3 region has the DNA TGTGCCAGCGAGGGGCCGGACAGGCTCGACGAGCAGTACTTC.

This clone showed up just a few times. The CDR3 coding sequence is TGTGCCAGCAGCTTTCCCGACAACTCTGGAAACACCATATATTTT. Translated: CASSFPDNSGNTIYF. The genes are TRBV5-4 and TRBJ1-3, with D unresolved. Germline-derived CDR1 and CDR2 are SGHNT and YYREEE (reference sequence). V dropped 2 bases and J dropped 0 bases, with 9 bases sitting between them. The CDR3 has 15 residues.

The V and J genes are TRBV29-1 and TRBJ1-1; perhaps TRBD1 as D (6 bases). Germline V gives CDR1 SQVTM, CDR2 ANQGSEA. The CDR3 length is 13 residues. V was shortened by 7 bases and J by 5 bases, with 17 bases between the two germline ends. CDR3 nucleotides: TGCAGCGCTCTCCAGGGGTGGAGGACTGAAGCTTTCTTT. Protein sequence: CSALQGWRTEAFF.

This clone was seen only once. The V gene is TRBV11-2, the J gene TRBJ2-1; TRBD1 matches 7 bases. CDR1 and CDR2 (germline): SGHAT, FQNNGV. The J segment lost 0 bases and the V segment lost 2 bases, leaving 4 bases of the junction unmatched. This CDR3 has 16 amino acids. The CDR3 here is CASSLMTGRSYNEQFF. For the CDR3, the DNA is TGTGCCAGCAGCTTAATGACAGGGCGCTCCTACAATGAGCAGTTCTTC.

The chain employs TRBV29-1 and TRBJ1-1; 8 bases map to TRBD1. Germline CDR1 and CDR2: SQVTM and ANQGSEA. J lost 5 bases, V lost 8 bases, and 4 bases had no gene match. This CDR3 region has 11 residues. The DNA for the CDR3 is TGCAGCATTGGACAGGGAACTGAAGCTTTCTTT. This encodes CSIGQGTEAFF.

This rearrangement joins TRBV11-2 to TRBJ2-5; TRBD1 might be the D (6 bases). This CDR3 region has 15 residues. Per the germline V gene, CDR1 is SGHAT and CDR2 is FQNNGV. Trimming took off 4 bases at V and 2 bases at J, with 14 bases between the two ends. The CDR3 DNA reads as TGTGCCAGCAGCTATTGGACAGTCCTTCAAGAGACCCAGTACTTC. Its protein is CASSYWTVLQETQYF. The full variable domain, in which reference TRBV11-2 and TRBJ2-5 provide the parts outside the CDR3, is EAGVAQSPRYKIIEKRQSVAFWCNPISGHATLYWYQQILGQGPKLLIQFQNNGVVDDSQLPKDRFSAERLKGVDSTLKIQPAKLEDSAVYLCASSYWTVLQETQYFGPGTRLLVL.

V usage is TRBV2 and J usage is TRBJ2-1; 9 bases are a match to TRBD1. The J segment lost 9 bases and the V segment lost 5 bases, leaving 5 bases of the junction unmatched. Germline V gene sequence: CDR1 SNHLY, CDR2 FYNNEI. The CDR3 spans 13 residues. The chain's CDR3 is CASSQGQGTEQFF. As DNA, the CDR3 is TGTGCCAGCAGTCAAGGACAGGGGACTGAGCAGTTCTTC.

This chain connects TRBV10-1 to TRBJ1-6; perhaps TRBD1 as D (5 bases). In germline, CDR1 is WNHNN, CDR2 SYGVQD (reference sequence). Trimming removed 4 bases at V and 4 bases at J, with 14 bases between. This CDR3 is built from 16 residues. The DNA of the CDR3 is TGCGCCAGCAGTGCCCAGGGCGATCGGTATAATTCACCCCTCCACTTT. Translated: CASSAQGDRYNSPLHF.

This clone occurred a few times. This chain joins TRBV7-9 and TRBJ1-2; 7 bases line up with TRBD1. Germline CDR1 reads SEHNR; CDR2 reads FQNEAQ (reference sequence). The CDR3 covers 15 residues. Trimming cost V 5 bases and J 9 bases; bases outside gene matches: 15. CDR3 region: CASSNSGGGGNSYTF. The CDR3 region has the DNA TGTGCCAGCAGCAATTCAGGGGGTGGGGGAAATAGCTACACCTTC.

Here the CDR3 DNA reads TGTGCCAGCAGCCAAGGACTAGCGGGGGGGCCACCCTACAATGAGCAGTTCTTC. Protein sequence: CASSQGLAGGPPYNEQFF. V and J are TRBV3-1 (or the pseudogene TRBV3-2) and TRBJ2-1; 14 bases map to TRBD2. Looked up from germline, CDR1 is LGHDT and CDR2 is YNNKEL (reference sequence). CDR3 length: 18 amino acids. V was clipped by 1 base and J by 2 bases; unmatched bases: 4.

The chain carries TRBV27 and TRBJ1-3; D is perhaps TRBD1 (6 bases). The CDR3 loop spans 14 amino acids. Trimming removed 5 bases from V and 1 base from J, with 9 bases in between. Looked up from germline, CDR1 is MNHEY and CDR2 is SMNVEV (reference sequence). The CDR3 bases are TGTGCCAGCAGTACAGGGCCATCTGGAAACACCATATATTTT. This gives the protein CASSTGPSGNTIYF.